This T cell receptor (beta chain) was sequenced during a study of shared clonotypes between healthy human individuals (dated by TCRdb to between 2020 and 2021). Context from the whole study: Three men and two women, aged 18 to 49 years, made up the cohort. To increase sequencing depth and limit assay-specific biases, different laboratories used diverse techniques to prepare libraries and sequence TCR repertoires. For each donor, CD4 naive and CD4 memory were each run on three plates, CD8 naive on two plates, and CD8 memory on one plate. Between about 0.94 and 8.9 billion PBMCs per donor were obtained by leukapheresis. To estimate repertoire size and how much clonotype sharing occurs between individuals, the study deeply sequenced the blood TCR repertoires of five or six healthy adults. Paper-wide results and their limitations: Sampling was limited to blood, and TCR repertoires in tissue likely differ from TCR repertoires in blood. Higher generation probabilities were observed for clonotypes shared by all four sorted-subset donors than for non-shared clonotypes. Based on pairwise subsampling, the degree of clonotype sharing among donors was expected to be affected by sequencing depth. Because the study included a small number of donors, the genetic and exposure-history diversity represented was limited. When four donors were compared, the shared fraction of clonotypes was around 5% for naive CD4, 3% to 4% for naive CD8, 2% to 2.5% for memory CD4, and less than 0.45% for memory CD8. Rarefaction of sorted-subset datasets indicated incomplete sequencing despite the large sequencing depth. Naive subsets generally had larger estimated clonotype richness than memory subsets did.

Inclusive of the bounding cysteine and phenylalanine, the CDR3 is 16 residues long. The retained sequence is limited to the CDR3, 48 bases, with the frame set at the first base. For CDR1 and CDR2, the germline V gene lists WSHSY and SAAADI. Trimming takes 4 bases off V and 3 bases off J; junction bases not matched to a gene: 8. Turning to this clone: No cognate antigen has been identified for it. Base qualities are not at hand, and no much larger clone is one base apart.

TCR CDR3 regions were amplified from genomic DNA by multiplex PCR using the deep immunoSEQ assay. Extracted genomic DNA from each cell subset was distributed evenly across all wells of several immunoSEQ 96-well plates, and each plate was treated as a replicate. For sorted subsets, roughly 200 ng of genomic DNA, equivalent to 25,000 to 35,000 T cell genomes, went into each replicate PCR. The purified libraries were quantified using a Qubit 3.0 fluorometer, sized with a Bioanalyzer 2100, and then quantified again using the KAPA Library Quantification kit. Every immunoSEQ 96-well plate was sequenced on a dedicated single-read 150-cycle Illumina NextSeq 550 flow cell. The authors processed their data as follows. Because the immunoSEQ output included only junctional sequences and no quality scores, the filtering could not be the same as the filtering used for full-length reads. Sequences were annotated with PyIR, a Python wrapper for IgBLAST v1.9, and V/J genes and CDR3 were assigned using IMGT germline references. Reads were filtered out if the reads had weak V/J assignments (E-value above 1e-6), no CDR3, stop codons, out-of-frame junctions, or ambiguous translated residues. A V3J clonotype was defined by an identical inferred V gene, J gene, and CDR3 amino acid sequence. Percentage overlap between repertoires was computed as shared unique clonotypes divided by the size of the smaller repertoire. RTK rarefaction, the Chao1 estimator, and Recon v2.1 estimates of unobserved clonotypes were used to assess repertoire richness. OLGA was used to compute generation probabilities for all TCRbeta clonotypes that the gDNA method yielded from a handful of donors. Imported from immuneACCESS, the table was reduced by TCRdb to in-frame sequences with V and J called. These copies leave out some clones; in studies compared against another copy, an unresolved V gene accounts for under half, and the cause of the remainder is not known. The V and J calls and clone size were taken over from that table, and D and trimming were inferred from the DNA. This sample holds some 1.5 million clones; 95% to 99% were observed only once. 0.4% to 0.45% of the sample is in the top ten clones.

Donors were healthy HIV-negative adults with no recently reported acute infections or vaccinations. Every donor was a Caucasian adult residing in Nashville, Tennessee, USA. CD4+ T cells were enriched by magnetic negative selection, after which naive cells were positively selected on CD45RA and the negative fraction was taken as the memory subset. After blood collection by leukapheresis, PBMCs were isolated using Ficoll-Histopaque density gradient centrifugation and then cryopreserved in the vapor phase of liquid nitrogen. Purity and quantity of every magnetically sorted T cell population were checked by analytical flow cytometry. From each sorted fraction, genomic DNA was isolated and quantified by UV absorbance on a Nanodrop 2000c.

The chain couples TRBV10-2 to TRBJ2-7; TRBD1 agrees with 11 junctional bases. The TCR comes from a man aged 25 to 45 in good health. Sequencing used naive CD4+ T cells sorted from blood. The sample's cell subset or site label, in plain terms: CD45RA+ positively selected. The DNA reads as follows: TGCGCCAGCAGTGGGTTTTCCGGGACAGGGGGCTACGAGCAGTACTTC. This encodes CASSGFSGTGGYEQYF.